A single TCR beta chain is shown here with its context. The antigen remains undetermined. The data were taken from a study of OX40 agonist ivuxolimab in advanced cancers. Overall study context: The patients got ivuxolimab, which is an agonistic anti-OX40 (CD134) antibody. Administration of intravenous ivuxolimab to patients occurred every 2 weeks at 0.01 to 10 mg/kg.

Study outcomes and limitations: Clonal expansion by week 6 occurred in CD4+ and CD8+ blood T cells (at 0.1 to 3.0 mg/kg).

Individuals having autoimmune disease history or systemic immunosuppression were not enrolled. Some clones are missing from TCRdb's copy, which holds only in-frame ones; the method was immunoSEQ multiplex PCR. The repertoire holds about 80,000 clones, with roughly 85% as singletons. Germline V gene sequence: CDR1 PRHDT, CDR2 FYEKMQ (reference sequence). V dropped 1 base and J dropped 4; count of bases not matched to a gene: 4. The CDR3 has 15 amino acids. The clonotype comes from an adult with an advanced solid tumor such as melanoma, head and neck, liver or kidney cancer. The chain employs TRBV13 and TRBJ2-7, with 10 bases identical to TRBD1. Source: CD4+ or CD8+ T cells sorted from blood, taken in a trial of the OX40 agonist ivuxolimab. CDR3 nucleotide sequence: TGTGCCAGCAGCTTAGATGGGACAGGGGCTTACGAGCAGTACTTC. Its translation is CASSLDGTGAYEQYF.